What follows are 7 T cell receptor beta chains derived from one specimen sequenced in a study of tumor-infiltrating lymphocytes in oesophageal squamous cell carcinoma. TCRdb re-analysed the PCR reads in MiXCR, keeping a single row per CDR3 protein. The table includes about 2,800 distinct CDR3 sequences, under 15% detected once. Input material: esophageal tumor tissue. Receptors originate from a male donor with esophageal squamous cell carcinoma.

V usage is TRBV2 and J usage is TRBJ1-6; 7 bases are shared with TRBD1. From germline, CDR1 is SNHLY and CDR2 FYNNEI. The CDR3 loop spans 15 amino acids. V shed 3 bases, J shed 7 bases, and the junction held 6 bases outside the gene matches. CDR3 region: CASSDWDRQNSPLHF. The CDR3 region has the DNA TGTGCCAGCAGTGACTGGGACAGACAAAATTCACCCCTCCACTTT.

This clonotype has ten or more counts. A read error is possible here, since a much larger clone lies one base away. This rearrangement joins TRBV6-1 to TRBJ2-3, with D perhaps being TRBD1 or TRBD2 (5 bases each). The J call may be faulty, since TRBJ2-1 better matches the DNA end. Looked up from germline, CDR1 is MNHNS and CDR2 is SASEGT. This CDR3 has 16 amino acids. CDR3 nucleotides: TGTGCCAGCAGCCTTCGGTGGCAGCTCCAGGGAGAGACCCAGTTCTTC. Translating it yields CASSLRWQLQGETQFF.

Worth noting for this clonotype: A read error may explain this, as a much larger clone is one base away. The V gene is TRBV5-1, the J gene TRBJ2-1; TRBD1 matches 9 bases. The J call is in doubt because the DNA end fits TRBJ2-7 better. CDR3 length: 15 residues. Per germline, CDR1 SGHRS and CDR2 YFSETQ. CDR3 sequence reads: CASSPTGGYYNEQYF. DNA for the CDR3: TGCGCCAGCAGCCCAACAGGGGGCTACTACAATGAGCAGTACTTC.

A few counts support this clonotype. Being one base from a much bigger clone, this may be a read error. The CDR3 sequence: CASSPRVEAEQYF. The CDR3 nucleotides read TGTGCCAGCTCACCACGAGTTGAAGCTGAGCAGTACTTC. This chain joins TRBV18 and TRBJ2-5, with unresolved D. The V and J ends lost 1 base and 11 bases respectively, with 14 bases between them. The V gene's germline CDR1 is KGHSH and CDR2 LQKENI. The CDR3 covers 13 residues. The entire variable domain, with the rest obtained from reference TRBV18 and TRBJ2-5, is as follows: NAGVMQNPRHLVRRRGQEARLRCSPMKGHSHVYWYRQLPEEGLKFMVYLQKENIIDESGMPKERFSAEFPKEGPSILRIQQVVRGDSAAYFCASSPRVEAEQYFGPGTRLLVL.

This clonotype was recorded a few times. The V and J genes are TRBV28 and TRBJ1-1, with D hard to call. Per germline, CDR1 MDHEN and CDR2 SYDVKM. The CDR3 covers 16 residues. Trimming pared 1 base from V and 3 bases from J, leaving 15 bases between. Here the CDR3 DNA reads TGTGCCAGCAGTTTATACCATCAGGTGGTGGACACTGAAGCTTTCTTT. Translation gives CASSLYHQVVDTEAFF.

In the case of this clonotype: An end of the junction does not agree with germline; a read error may underlie this. The chain employs TRBV12-3 or TRBV12-4 and TRBJ2-7; D call uncertain. CDR3 length: 13 residues. The CDR3 spells CASKQLGNQPQHF. The CDR3 DNA follows: TGTGCCAGCAAGCAGCTAGGCAATCAGCCCCAGCATTTC.

In regard to this clonotype: A read error may explain this, as a much larger clone is one base away. The chain employs TRBV27 and TRBJ1-6, with TRBD1 as a possible D gene (5 bases). In germline, CDR1 is MNHEY, CDR2 SMNVEV (reference sequence). The CDR3 totals 14 residues. The CDR3 DNA follows: TGTGCCGGCAGTTTTTCTGGGGCTGATTCACCCCTCCACTTT. Amino acids: CAGSFSGADSPLHF.